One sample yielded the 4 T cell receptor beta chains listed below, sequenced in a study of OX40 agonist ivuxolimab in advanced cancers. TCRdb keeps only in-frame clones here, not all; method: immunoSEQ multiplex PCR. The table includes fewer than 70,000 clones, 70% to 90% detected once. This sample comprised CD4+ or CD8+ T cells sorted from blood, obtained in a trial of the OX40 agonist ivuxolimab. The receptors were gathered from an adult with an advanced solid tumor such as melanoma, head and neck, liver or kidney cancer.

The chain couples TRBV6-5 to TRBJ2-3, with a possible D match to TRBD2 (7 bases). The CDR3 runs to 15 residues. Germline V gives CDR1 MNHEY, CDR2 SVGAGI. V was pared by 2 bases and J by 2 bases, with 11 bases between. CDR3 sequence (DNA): TGTGCCAGCAGTTACACGGGGGGCACCACAGATACGCAGTATTTT. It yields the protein CASSYTGGTTDTQYF.

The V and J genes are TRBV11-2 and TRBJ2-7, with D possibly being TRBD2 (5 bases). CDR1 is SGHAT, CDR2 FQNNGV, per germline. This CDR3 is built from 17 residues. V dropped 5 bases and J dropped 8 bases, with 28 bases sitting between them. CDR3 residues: CASSMVEGKASFVKQYF. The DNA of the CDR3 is TGTGCCAGCAGCATGGTAGAGGGCAAGGCCTCTTTTGTGAAGCAGTACTTC.

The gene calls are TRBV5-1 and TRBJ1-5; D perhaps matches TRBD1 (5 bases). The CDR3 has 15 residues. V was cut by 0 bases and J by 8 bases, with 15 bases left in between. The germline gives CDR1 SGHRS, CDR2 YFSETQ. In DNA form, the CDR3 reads TGCGCCAGCAGCTTGGGTACAGATTGGGGGGAGCCCCAGCATTTT. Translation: CASSLGTDWGEPQHF.

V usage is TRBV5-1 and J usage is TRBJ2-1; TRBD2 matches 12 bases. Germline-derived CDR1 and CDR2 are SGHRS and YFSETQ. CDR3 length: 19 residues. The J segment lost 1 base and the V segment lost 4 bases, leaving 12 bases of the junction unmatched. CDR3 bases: TGCGCCAGCAGCCTGTTAACTAGCGGGGGGCGCTTTTCCTACAATGAGCAGTTCTTC. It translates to CASSLLTSGGRFSYNEQFF.